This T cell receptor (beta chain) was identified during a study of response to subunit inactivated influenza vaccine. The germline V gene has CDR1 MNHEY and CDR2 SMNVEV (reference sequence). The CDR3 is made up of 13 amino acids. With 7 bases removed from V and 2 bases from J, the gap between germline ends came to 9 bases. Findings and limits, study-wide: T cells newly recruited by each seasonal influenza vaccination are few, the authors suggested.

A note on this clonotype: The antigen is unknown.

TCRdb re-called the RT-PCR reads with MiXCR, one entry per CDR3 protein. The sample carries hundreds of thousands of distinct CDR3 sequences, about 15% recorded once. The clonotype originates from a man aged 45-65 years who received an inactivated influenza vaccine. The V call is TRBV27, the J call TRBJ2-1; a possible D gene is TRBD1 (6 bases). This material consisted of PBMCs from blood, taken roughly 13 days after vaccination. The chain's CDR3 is CASIRDTYNEQFF. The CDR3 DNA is TGTGCCAGCATCCGGGACACCTACAATGAGCAGTTCTTC.